This T cell receptor beta chain comes out of a study of T cells after yellow fever vaccination. TCRdb independently ran MiXCR on the 5' RACE reads; one entry per CDR3 protein. The sample lists approximately 550,000 distinct CDR3 sequences, about 13% seen once, with 11% to 15% in the top ten. In germline, CDR1 is SGHRS, CDR2 YFSETQ. Trimming shortened V by 0 bases and J by 2 bases, and 11 bases separated the two germline ends. This CDR3 contains 15 residues. Whole-study results and caveats: Post-booster samples contained most primary-vaccination clones (approximately 97% CD4, about 87% CD8).

Comment on this clonotype: Its target is not known.

This material consisted of PBMCs, taken on the day of the yellow fever booster vaccination. The chain joins TRBV5-1 to TRBJ1-2, with D uncertain. This TCR was recovered from a man under 40 who received the YFV17D yellow fever vaccine. In DNA form, the CDR3 reads TGCGCCAGCAGCTTGGAATCTGTAAACAACTATGGCTACACCTTC. Encoded protein: CASSLESVNNYGYTF. The full variable domain, completed using reference TRBV5-1 and TRBJ1-2, is KAGVTQTPRYLIKTRGQQVTLSCSPISGHRSVSWYQQTPGQGLQFLFEYFSETQRNKGNFPGRFSGRQFSNSRSEMNVSTLELGDSALYLCASSLESVNNYGYTFGSGTRLTVV.